These T cell receptor beta chains were read from a single sample in a study of identical twins. TCRdb re-called the 5' RACE reads through MiXCR, storing one row per CDR3 protein. This table holds hundreds of thousands of distinct CDR3 sequences, about 7.1% found once. This sample was shared with a second study, whose subject was yellow fever vaccine responses in identical twins.

The sample consisted of PBMCs. Receptor source: a woman aged 18-29 years in good health. CDR3s include the opening cysteine and the closing phenylalanine or tryptophan. D genes are given only for firm matches. Expanded clones are given a class, and other clones once, few, many or no size at all.

size | J | V | D | CDR3 | DNA
- | TRBJ2-1 | TRBV4-1 | - | CASSPFDRISYNEQFF | TGCGCCAGCAGCCCATTCGACAGGATCTCCTACAATGAGCAGTTCTTC
- | TRBJ2-3 | TRBV15 | - | CATSSSRETSTDTQYF | TGTGCCACCAGCAGCTCCCGCGAAACTAGCACAGATACGCAGTATTTT
many | TRBJ1-1 | TRBV11-2 | TRBD1 | CASSSLKGAFTEAFF | TGTGCCAGCAGCTCCCTAAAGGGGGCCTTCACTGAAGCTTTCTTT
- | TRBJ2-3 | TRBV12-3/TRBV12-4 | TRBD2 | CASNPGGWTDTQYF | TGTGCCAGCAACCCGGGGGGATGGACAGATACGCAGTATTTT
- | TRBJ1-3 | TRBV4-2 | - | CASSQDPFTGVGGTIYF | TGTGCCAGCAGCCAAGACCCCTTTACAGGTGTGGGGGGCACCATATATTTT
- | TRBJ2-1 | TRBV7-9 | - | CASSNTGPSSYNEQFF | TGTGCCAGCAGCAATACAGGGCCCAGCTCCTACAATGAGCAGTTCTTC
- | TRBJ2-7 | TRBV6-5 | - | CASSYSGLTYEQYF | TGTGCCAGCAGTTACTCAGGCTTAACCTACGAGCAGTACTTC
many | TRBJ2-2 | TRBV10-3 | TRBD1 | CAISKGQGAPTGELFF | TGTGCCATTTCCAAAGGACAGGGGGCACCCACCGGGGAGCTGTTTTTT
few | TRBJ2-3 | TRBV2 | TRBD1 | CASSTQGALADTQYF | TGTGCCAGCAGTACCCAGGGGGCTTTGGCAGATACGCAGTATTTT
many | TRBJ2-7 | TRBV29-1 | TRBD2 | CSARSGSSEQYF | TGCAGCGCACGTAGCGGGAGCTCCGAGCAGTACTTC
- | TRBJ2-3 | TRBV15 | TRBD1 | CATSRGQYPTDTQYF | TGTGCCACCAGCAGGGGACAGTATCCCACAGATACGCAGTATTTT
- | TRBJ2-5 | TRBV5-6 | - | CASSLWFSGRETQYF | TGTGCCAGCAGCTTGTGGTTCTCGGGGCGGGAGACCCAGTACTTC
many | TRBJ1-3 | TRBV3-1 | - | CASSPTGFWGSSGNTIYF | TGTGCCAGCAGCCCTACAGGGTTCTGGGGAAGCTCTGGAAACACCATATATTTT
few | TRBJ1-1 | TRBV12-3/TRBV12-4 | - | CASKMDGNTEAFF | TGTGCCAGCAAAATGGACGGCAACACTGAAGCTTTCTTT
- | TRBJ2-7 | TRBV12-3/TRBV12-4 | TRBD2 | CASSFRASGTRGSYEQYF | TGTGCCAGCAGTTTCAGGGCTAGCGGGACACGAGGCTCCTACGAGCAGTACTTC
few | TRBJ2-2 | TRBV20-1 | TRBD2 | CSARDSKRGETGELFF | TGCAGTGCTAGAGATTCAAAGCGGGGAGAAACCGGGGAGCTGTTTTTT
few | TRBJ2-1 | TRBV6-5 | TRBD2 | CASSYSGLAGGPKDEQFF | TGTGCCAGCAGTTACTCGGGACTAGCGGGGGGGCCTAAGGATGAGCAGTTCTTC
- | TRBJ2-7 | TRBV5-1 | TRBD2 | CASSFGASGSYEQYF | TGCGCCAGCAGCTTTGGCGCTAGCGGGAGTTACGAGCAGTACTTC
- | TRBJ2-2 | TRBV24-1 | - | CARTGTPNTGELFF | TGTGCCAGGACCGGGACCCCGAACACCGGGGAGCTGTTTTTT
- | TRBJ2-7 | TRBV20-1 | - | CSARDLGPEQYF | TGCAGTGCTAGAGACCTAGGACCCGAGCAGTACTTC
many | TRBJ2-1 | TRBV7-8 | TRBD2 | CASTGRLAGVSYNEQFF | TGTGCCAGCACCGGAAGACTAGCGGGAGTATCCTACAATGAGCAGTTCTTC
few | TRBJ1-5 | TRBV3-1 | TRBD1 | CASSQDAGGAKPQHF | TGTGCCAGCAGCCAAGATGCAGGGGGCGCGAAGCCCCAGCATTTT
few | TRBJ2-2 | TRBV28 | - | CASSSPGQGLAGGINTGELFF | TGTGCCAGCAGTTCCCCGGGACAGGGGCTAGCGGGAGGTATCAACACCGGGGAGCTGTTTTTT
many | TRBJ1-2 | TRBV6-6 | TRBD1 | CASNRGRVYGYTF | TGTGCCAGCAACAGGGGGCGGGTATATGGCTACACCTTC
- | TRBJ2-7 | TRBV20-1 | - | CSARGRSGTNTYEQYF | TGCAGTGCTAGAGGCCGAAGCGGGACAAATACCTACGAGCAGTACTTC
- | TRBJ2-2 | TRBV2 | - | CASSGRQGGGELFF | TGTGCCAGCAGTGGAAGGCAGGGGGGCGGGGAGCTGTTTTTT
- | TRBJ1-3 | TRBV20-1 | - | CGARTASSGNTIYF | TGCGGTGCCCGGACAGCGAGCTCTGGAAACACCATATATTTT
many | TRBJ1-2 | TRBV15 | TRBD1 | CATSRTTTGALAGYTF | TGTGCCACCAGCAGGACTACTACAGGGGCCCTCGCTGGCTACACCTTC
few | TRBJ1-2 | TRBV6-6 | - | CASRVGGDSSYTF | TGTGCCAGCAGGGTGGGGGGGGACTCTAGCTACACCTTC